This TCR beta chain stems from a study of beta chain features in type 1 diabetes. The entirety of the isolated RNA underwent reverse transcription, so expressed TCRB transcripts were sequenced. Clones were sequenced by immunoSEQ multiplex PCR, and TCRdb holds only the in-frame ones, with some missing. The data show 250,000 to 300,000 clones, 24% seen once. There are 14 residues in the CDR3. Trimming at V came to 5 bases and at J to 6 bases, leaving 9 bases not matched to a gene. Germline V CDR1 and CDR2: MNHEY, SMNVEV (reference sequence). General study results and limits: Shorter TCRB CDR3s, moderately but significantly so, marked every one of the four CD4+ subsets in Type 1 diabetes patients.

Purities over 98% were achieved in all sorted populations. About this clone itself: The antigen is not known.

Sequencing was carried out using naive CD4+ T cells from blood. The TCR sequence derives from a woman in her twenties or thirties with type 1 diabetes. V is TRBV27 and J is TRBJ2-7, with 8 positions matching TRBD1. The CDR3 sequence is CASSLRQGWAEQYF. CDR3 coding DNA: TGTGCCAGCAGTCTTAGACAGGGGTGGGCCGAGCAGTACTTC.